The TCR beta chain described here comes from a study of T cell changes during pregnancy in multiple sclerosis. Produced via immunoSEQ multiplex PCR; TCRdb's table is partial and in-frame only. Of some 70,000 clones in the sample, about 91% are singletons; the top ten hold roughly 2%. The germline gives CDR1 SGHTA, CDR2 FQGNSA. The CDR3 covers 17 residues. V lost 0 bases and J lost 3; bases outside the gene matches: 8. This clonotype originated in a female donor with multiple sclerosis, enrolled in a pregnancy study. Source: peripheral blood, taken in the first trimester of pregnancy. V is TRBV7-2 and J is TRBJ2-4; 7 bases match TRBD2. The DNA for the CDR3 is TGTGCCAGCAGCTTAGCGGCAAGCAGGGAGGGCAAAAACATTCAGTACTTC. It codes for CASSLAASREGKNIQYF.